The clone carrying this T cell receptor beta chain has just a few counts. Its antigen is unidentified. The record originates from a study of early T cells in non-severe SARS-CoV-2 infection. Broader study findings: VDJdb matching, biased toward anti-spike CD8 responses, missed private and CD4 specificities.

Researchers attached unique molecular identifiers to individual cDNA molecules. TCRdb fed the 5' RACE reads into MiXCR, producing one record per CDR3 protein. The sample shows tens of thousands of distinct CDR3 sequences, about 10% of them seen only once. The CDR3 is 12 amino acids. The germline V gene encodes CDR1 MGHRA and CDR2 YSYEKL. V was cut by 3 bases and J by 6 bases, with 9 bases left in between. Sequencing input: whole blood. The receptor comes from an adult who was a healthcare worker with PCR-confirmed SARS-CoV-2 infection or an uninfected control (not recorded which). The rearrangement joins TRBV4-1 to TRBJ2-7; D remains ambiguous. The CDR3 nucleotides read TGCGCCAGCAGCCACCCGGAAGGCGAGCAGTACTTC. Translated, it gives CASSHPEGEQYF.